The clone carrying this TCR beta chain has only a few counts. Antigen specificity is unknown. This CDR3 spans 13 amino acids. V was clipped by 3 bases and J by 3 bases, with 6 bases between them. Germline V gene data show CDR1 as MNHEY and CDR2 as SMNVEV (reference sequence). The data are from a study of human T cells and chemical hapten exposure. General study findings and limits: It was expanded TCRs that formed significantly more large CDR3 similarity clusters than controls did.

Time point of the sample: pre-sensitization, week 0. Treatment of the sample: therapeutic diphenylcyclopropenone sensitization with weekly scalp DPC. Unfractionated whole blood yielded the extracted total RNA. Individual cDNA molecules each carried unique molecular identifiers attached by the library. TCRdb re-derived calls from the RACE reads in MiXCR, one entry per CDR3 protein. The profile shows over 50,000 distinct CDR3 sequences, 8.5% to 10% of them singletons. The source material was whole blood, sampled in connection with sensitization to the hapten diphenylcyclopropenone (DPC). V usage is TRBV27 and J usage is TRBJ1-5; D is ambiguous. The source is a woman younger than 45 with alopecia areata. Some clones in this sample may be carry-over from other donors' samples. This chain's CDR3 is CASSFQPNQPQHF. The CDR3 DNA reads as TGTGCCAGCAGTTTCCAGCCCAATCAGCCCCAGCATTTT.